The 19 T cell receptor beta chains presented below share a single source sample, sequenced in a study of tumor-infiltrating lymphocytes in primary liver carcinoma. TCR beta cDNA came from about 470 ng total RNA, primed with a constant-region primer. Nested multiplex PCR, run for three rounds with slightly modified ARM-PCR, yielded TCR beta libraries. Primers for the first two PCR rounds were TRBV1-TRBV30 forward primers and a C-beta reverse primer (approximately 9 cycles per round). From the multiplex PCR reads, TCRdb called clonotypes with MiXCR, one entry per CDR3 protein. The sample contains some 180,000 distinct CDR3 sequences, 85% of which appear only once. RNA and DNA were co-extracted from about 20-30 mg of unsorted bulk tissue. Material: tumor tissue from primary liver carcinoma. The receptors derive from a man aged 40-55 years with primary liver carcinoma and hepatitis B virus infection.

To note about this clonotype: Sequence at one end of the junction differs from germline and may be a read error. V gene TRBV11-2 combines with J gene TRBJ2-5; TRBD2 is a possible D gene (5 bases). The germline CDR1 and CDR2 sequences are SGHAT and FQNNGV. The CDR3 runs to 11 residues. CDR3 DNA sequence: TGTGCCAGCAGTTTGAGGGAGACTCAGTACTTC. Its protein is CASSLRETQYF.

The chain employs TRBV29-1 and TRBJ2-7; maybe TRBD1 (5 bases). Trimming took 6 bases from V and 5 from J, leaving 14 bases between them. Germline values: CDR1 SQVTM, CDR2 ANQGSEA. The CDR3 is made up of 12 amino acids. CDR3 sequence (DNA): TGCAGCGTGAAAAGGGGCTGGGACGAGCAGTACTTC. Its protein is CSVKRGWDEQYF.

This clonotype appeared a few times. CDR3 residues: CAGTIQGDDYGYTF. CDR3 nucleotide sequence: TGCGCCGGCACCATACAGGGGGATGACTATGGCTACACCTTC. V is TRBV5-1 and J is TRBJ1-2, with TRBD1 identical over 8 bases. The germline gives CDR1 SGHRS, CDR2 YFSETQ. The CDR3 has 14 amino acids. J was trimmed by 3 bases and V by 10 bases; bases with no gene match: 11.

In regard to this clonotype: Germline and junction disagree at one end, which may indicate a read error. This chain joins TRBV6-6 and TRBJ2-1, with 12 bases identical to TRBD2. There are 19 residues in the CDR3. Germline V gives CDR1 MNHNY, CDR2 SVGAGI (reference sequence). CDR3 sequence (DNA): TGTGTCAGCACATACTCACTAGCGGGAGGATCGAGCTCCTACAATGAGCAGTTCTTC. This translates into CVSTYSLAGGSSSYNEQFF.

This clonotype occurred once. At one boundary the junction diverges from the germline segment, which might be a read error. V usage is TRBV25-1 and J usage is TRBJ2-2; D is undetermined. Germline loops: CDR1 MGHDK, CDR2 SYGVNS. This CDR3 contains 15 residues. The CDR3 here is CASSSCVLNTGELFF. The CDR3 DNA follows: TGTGCCAGTTCAAGTTGCGTACTTAACACTGGGGAGCTGTTTTTT.

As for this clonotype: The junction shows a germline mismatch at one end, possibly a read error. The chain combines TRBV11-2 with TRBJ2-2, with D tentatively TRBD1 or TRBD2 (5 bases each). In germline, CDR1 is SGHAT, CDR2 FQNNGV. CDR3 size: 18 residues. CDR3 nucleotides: TGTGCCAGCATCATCACCGCTACATGGACGATGGGGACCGGGAAGCTATTTTTT. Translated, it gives CASIITATWTMGTGKLFF.

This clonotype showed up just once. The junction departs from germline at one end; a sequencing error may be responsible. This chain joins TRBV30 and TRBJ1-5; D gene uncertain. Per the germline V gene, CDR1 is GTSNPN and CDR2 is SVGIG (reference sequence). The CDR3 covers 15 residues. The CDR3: CAWALAGGHNQSQRF. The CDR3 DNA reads TGTGCCTGGGCCCTCGCGGGAGGCCACAATCAGTCCCAGCGTTTT.

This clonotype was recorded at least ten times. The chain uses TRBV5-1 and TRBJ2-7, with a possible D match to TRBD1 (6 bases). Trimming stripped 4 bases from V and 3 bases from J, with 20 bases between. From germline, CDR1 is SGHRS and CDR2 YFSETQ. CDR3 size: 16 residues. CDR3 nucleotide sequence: TGCGCCAGCAGCGATGACGTCGACAGGTTGTACTACGAGCAGTACTTC. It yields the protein CASSDDVDRLYYEQYF. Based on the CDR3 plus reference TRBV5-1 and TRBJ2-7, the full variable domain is KAGVTQTPRYLIKTRGQQVTLSCSPISGHRSVSWYQQTPGQGLQFLFEYFSETQRNKGNFPGRFSGRQFSNSRSEMNVSTLELGDSALYLCASSDDVDRLYYEQYFGPGTRLTVT.

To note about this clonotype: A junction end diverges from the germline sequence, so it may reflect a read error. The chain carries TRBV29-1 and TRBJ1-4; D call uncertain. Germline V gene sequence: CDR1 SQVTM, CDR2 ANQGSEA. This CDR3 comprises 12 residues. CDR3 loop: CRVEVIGEKLFF. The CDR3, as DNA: TGCAGAGTTGAGGTTATTGGGGAAAAACTGTTTTTT.

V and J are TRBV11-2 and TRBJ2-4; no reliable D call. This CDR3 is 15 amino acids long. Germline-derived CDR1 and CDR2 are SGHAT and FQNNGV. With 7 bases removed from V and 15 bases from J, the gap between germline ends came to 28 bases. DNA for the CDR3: TGTGCCAGCACCACTTTGGCGGTAGCCAAAAACATTAGGTACTTC. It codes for CASTTLAVAKNIRYF.

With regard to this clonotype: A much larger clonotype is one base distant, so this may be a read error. The DNA of the CDR3 is TGTGCCAGCAGTGAACCATCGGGGACAGGGCGGAATTCACCCCTCCACTTT. Protein product: CASSEPSGTGRNSPLHF. This rearrangement joins TRBV6-1 to TRBJ1-6; 9 bases agree with TRBD1. The CDR3 loop spans 17 amino acids. Germline trimming cut 2 bases from V and 7 bases from J; bases unmatched to any gene: 9. The V gene's germline CDR1 is MNHNS and CDR2 SASEGT.

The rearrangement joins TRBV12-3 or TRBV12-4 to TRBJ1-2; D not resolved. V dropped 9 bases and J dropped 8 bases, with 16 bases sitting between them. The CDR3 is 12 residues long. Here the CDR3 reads CARSAGGIGYTF. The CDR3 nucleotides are TGTGCCAGGAGCGCTGGAGGTATAGGCTACACCTTC.

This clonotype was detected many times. DNA of the CDR3: TGTGCCAGCAGCAGGTCACCGGGACAGGGGCAAGTTTGGCAAGAGACCCAGTACTTC. Amino acids: CASSRSPGQGQVWQETQYF. The rearrangement joins TRBV6-6 to TRBJ2-5; 10 nucleotides match TRBD1. CDR1 and CDR2 from the germline V gene are MNHNY and SVGAGI (reference sequence). The CDR3 length is 19 residues. V lost 6 bases, J lost 2 bases, and 18 bases stayed unmatched.

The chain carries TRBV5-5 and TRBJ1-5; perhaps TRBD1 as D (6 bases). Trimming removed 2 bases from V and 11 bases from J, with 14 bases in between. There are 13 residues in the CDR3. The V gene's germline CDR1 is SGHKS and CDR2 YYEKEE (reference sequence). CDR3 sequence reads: CASSLTGPESQHF. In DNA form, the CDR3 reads TGTGCCAGCAGCTTAACAGGGCCGGAGTCCCAGCATTTT. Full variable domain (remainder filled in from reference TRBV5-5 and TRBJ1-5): DAGVTQSPTHLIKTRGQQVTLRCSPISGHKSVSWYQQVLGQGPQFIFQYYEKEERGRGNFPDRFSARQFPNYSSELNVNALLLGDSALYLCASSLTGPESQHFGDGTRLSIL.

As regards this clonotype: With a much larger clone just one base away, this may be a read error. CDR3 in amino acids: CASSSMGKQPQHF. As DNA, the CDR3 is TGTGCCAGCAGTTCCATGGGGAAACAGCCCCAGCATTTT. The chain couples TRBV28 to TRBJ1-5; no clear D. Deletions cut 4 bases from V and 7 bases from J, with 11 bases between. The CDR3 is 13 amino acids. Germline lookup yields CDR1 MDHEN and CDR2 SYDVKM.

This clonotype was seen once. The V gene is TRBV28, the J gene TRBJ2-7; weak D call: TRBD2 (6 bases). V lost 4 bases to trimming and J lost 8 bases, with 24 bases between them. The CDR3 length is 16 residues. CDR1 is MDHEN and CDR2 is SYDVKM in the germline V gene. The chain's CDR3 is CASSSPGTPRAHKQYF. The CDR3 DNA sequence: TGTGCCAGCAGTTCCCCTGGGACTCCCAGGGCGCACAAGCAGTACTTC.

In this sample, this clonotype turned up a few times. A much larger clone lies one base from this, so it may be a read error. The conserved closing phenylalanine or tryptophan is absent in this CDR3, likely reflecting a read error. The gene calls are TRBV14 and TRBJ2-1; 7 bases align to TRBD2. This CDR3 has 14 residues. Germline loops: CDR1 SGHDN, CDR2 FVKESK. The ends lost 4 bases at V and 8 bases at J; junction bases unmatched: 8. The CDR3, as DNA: TGTGCCAGCAGCCCTCAGGGAGGGGCGGATGAGCAGTTCATC. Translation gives CASSPQGGADEQFI.

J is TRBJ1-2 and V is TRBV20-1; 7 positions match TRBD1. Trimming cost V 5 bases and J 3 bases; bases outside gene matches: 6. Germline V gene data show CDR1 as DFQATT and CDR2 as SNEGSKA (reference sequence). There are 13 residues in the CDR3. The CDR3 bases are TGCAGTGCTCCCAGACAGGGTTACTATGGCTACACCTTC. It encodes CSAPRQGYYGYTF.

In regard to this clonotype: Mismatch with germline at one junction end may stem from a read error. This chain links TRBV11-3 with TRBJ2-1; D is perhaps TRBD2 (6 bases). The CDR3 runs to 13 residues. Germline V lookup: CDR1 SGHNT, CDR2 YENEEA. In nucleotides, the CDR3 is TGTGCCAGCAGCTTCACGGGAGTCAATGAGCAGGTCTTC. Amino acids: CASSFTGVNEQVF.